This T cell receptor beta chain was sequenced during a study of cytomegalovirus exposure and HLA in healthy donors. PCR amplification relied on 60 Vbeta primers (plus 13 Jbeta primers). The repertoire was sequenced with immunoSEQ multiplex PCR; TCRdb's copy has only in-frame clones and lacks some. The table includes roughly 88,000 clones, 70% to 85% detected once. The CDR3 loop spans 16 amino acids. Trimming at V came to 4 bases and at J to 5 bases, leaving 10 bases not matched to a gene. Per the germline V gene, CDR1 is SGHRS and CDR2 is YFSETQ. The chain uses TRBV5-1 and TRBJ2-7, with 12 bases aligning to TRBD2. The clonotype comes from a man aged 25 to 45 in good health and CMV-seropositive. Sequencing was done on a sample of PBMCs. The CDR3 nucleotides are TGCGCCAGCAGCCCTGGACTAGCGGGAATAGTCGACGAGCAGTACTTC. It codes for CASSPGLAGIVDEQYF.